Listed below are T cell receptor beta chains from one sample, sequenced in a study of blood T cells in healthy people across ages. TCRdb re-called the 5' RACE reads through MiXCR, storing one row per CDR3 protein. This sample has roughly 900,000 distinct CDR3 sequences, with about 48% found just once. The sample consisted of blood. The receptors stem from a man aged 30 to 39 in good health. The CDR3 runs from the conserved cysteine through the conserved F or W. The D gene is left open where the match is weak. The size field is filled for only some rows; it gives once, few, many or a size class.

>TRBD1|14|TRBJ2-2|-|TRBV7-6
CASRRTGVTGELFF
TGTGCCAGCAGACGGACAGGGGTTACCGGGGAGCTGTTTTTT
>TRBD1|22|TRBJ2-7|few|TRBV27
CASSLSVAPGQGVPKKLHEQYF
TGTGCCAGCAGTTTGTCGGTAGCTCCGGGACAGGGGGTTCCTAAGAAACTCCACGAGCAGTACTTC
>-|13|TRBJ2-3|few|TRBV6-5
CASSYTYTDTQYF
TGTGCCAGCAGTTACACCTACACAGATACGCAGTATTTT
>-|13|TRBJ2-3|-|TRBV15
CATSGQVGDTQYF
TGTGCCACCAGCGGACAAGTGGGAGATACGCAGTATTTT
>-|15|TRBJ1-4|-|TRBV27
CASSLSAGWVEKLFF
TGTGCCAGCAGTTTAAGCGCCGGGTGGGTTGAAAAACTGTTTTTT
>-|9|TRBJ2-3|few|TRBV11-3
CAIADTQYF
TGTGCCATAGCAGATACGCAGTATTTT
>-|16|TRBJ2-6|-|TRBV28
CASSLIGVGGANVLTF
TGTGCCAGCAGTTTGATCGGGGTTGGAGGGGCCAACGTCCTGACTTTC
>-|17|TRBJ1-6|-|TRBV6-5
CASSYSSGRQANSPLHF
TGTGCCAGCAGTTACTCTAGCGGGAGGCAGGCTAATTCACCCCTCCACTTT
>TRBD2|15|TRBJ2-1|-|TRBV20-1
CSVTSGVYVGNEQFF
TGCAGCGTCACTAGCGGGGTTTATGTGGGGAATGAGCAGTTCTTC
>-|15|TRBJ1-4|few|TRBV4-2
CASSQETLPNEKLFF
TGTGCCAGCAGCCAAGAGACGCTCCCTAATGAAAAACTGTTTTTT
>TRBD2|15|TRBJ2-7|-|TRBV20-1
CSARDSGGASLEQYF
TGCAGTGCTAGAGATAGCGGGGGGGCCTCCCTCGAGCAGTACTTC